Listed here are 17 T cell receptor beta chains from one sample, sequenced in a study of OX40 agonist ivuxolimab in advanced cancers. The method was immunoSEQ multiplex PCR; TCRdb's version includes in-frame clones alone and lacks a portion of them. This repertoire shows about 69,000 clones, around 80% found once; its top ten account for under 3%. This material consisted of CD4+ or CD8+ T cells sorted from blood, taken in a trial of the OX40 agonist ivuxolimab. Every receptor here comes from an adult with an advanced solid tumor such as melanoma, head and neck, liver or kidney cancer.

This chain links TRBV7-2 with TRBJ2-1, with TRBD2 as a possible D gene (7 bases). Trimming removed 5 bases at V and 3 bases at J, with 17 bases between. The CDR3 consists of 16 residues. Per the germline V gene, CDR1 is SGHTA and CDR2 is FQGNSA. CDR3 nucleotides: TGTGCCAGCAGCCCTAAAGGGGGGGGCGGCTACAATGAGCAGTTCTTC. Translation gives CASSPKGGGGYNEQFF.

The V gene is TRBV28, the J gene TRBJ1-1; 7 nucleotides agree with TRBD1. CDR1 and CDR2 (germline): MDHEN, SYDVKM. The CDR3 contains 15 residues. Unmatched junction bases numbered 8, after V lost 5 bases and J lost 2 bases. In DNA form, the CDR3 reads TGTGCCAGCAGTCCTGGGGACAGTCCCAACACTGAAGCTTTCTTT. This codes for CASSPGDSPNTEAFF.

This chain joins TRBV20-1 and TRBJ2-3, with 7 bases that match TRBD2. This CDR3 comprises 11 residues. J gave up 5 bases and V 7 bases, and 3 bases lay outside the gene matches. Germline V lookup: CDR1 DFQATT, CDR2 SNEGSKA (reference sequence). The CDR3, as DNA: TGCAGTGGAAAGCGGGGAGATACGCAGTATTTT. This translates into CSGKRGDTQYF.

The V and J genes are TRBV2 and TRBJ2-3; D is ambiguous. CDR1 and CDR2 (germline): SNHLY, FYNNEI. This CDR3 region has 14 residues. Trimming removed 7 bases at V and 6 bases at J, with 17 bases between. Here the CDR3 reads CASNVEAVGDTQYF. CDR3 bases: TGTGCCAGCAACGTTGAGGCGGTAGGGGATACGCAGTATTTT. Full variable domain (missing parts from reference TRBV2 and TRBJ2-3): EPEVTQTPSHQVTQMGQEVILRCVPISNHLYFYWYRQILGQKVEFLVSFYNNEISEKSEIFDDQFSVERPDGSNFTLKIRSTKLEDSAMYFCASNVEAVGDTQYFGPGTRLTVL.

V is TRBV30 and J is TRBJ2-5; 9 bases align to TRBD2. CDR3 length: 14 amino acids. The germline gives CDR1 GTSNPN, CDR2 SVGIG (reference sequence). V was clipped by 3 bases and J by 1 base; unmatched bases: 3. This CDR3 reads CAWRRGGSQETQYF. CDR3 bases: TGTGCCTGGAGGCGGGGGGGGAGCCAAGAGACCCAGTACTTC.

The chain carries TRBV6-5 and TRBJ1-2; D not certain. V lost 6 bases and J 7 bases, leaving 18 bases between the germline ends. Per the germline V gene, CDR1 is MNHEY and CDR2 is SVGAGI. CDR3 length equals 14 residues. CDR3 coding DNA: TGTGCCAGCAGCCTAGGCGACACTAGGGCTGGCTACACCTTC. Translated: CASSLGDTRAGYTF.

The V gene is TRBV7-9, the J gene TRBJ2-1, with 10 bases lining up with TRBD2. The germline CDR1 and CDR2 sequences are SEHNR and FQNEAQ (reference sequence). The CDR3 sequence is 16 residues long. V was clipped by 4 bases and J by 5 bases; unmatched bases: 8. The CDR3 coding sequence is TGTGCCAGCAGCTCCACCCGGACTAGCGGCAACAATGAGCAGTTCTTC. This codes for CASSSTRTSGNNEQFF. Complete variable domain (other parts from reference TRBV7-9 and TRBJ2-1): DTGVSQNPRHKITKRGQNVTFRCDPISEHNRLYWYRQTLGQGPEFLTYFQNEAQLEKSRLLSDRFSAERPKGSFSTLEIQRTEQGDSAMYLCASSSTRTSGNNEQFFGPGTRLTVL.

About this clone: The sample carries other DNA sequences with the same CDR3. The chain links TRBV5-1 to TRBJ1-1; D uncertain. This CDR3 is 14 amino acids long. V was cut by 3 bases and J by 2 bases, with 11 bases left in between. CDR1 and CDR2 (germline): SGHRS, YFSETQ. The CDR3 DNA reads TGCGCCAGCAGCTCTCGGACGGCCAACACTGAAGCTTTCTTT. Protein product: CASSSRTANTEAFF. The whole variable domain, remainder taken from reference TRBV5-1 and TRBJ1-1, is KAGVTQTPRYLIKTRGQQVTLSCSPISGHRSVSWYQQTPGQGLQFLFEYFSETQRNKGNFPGRFSGRQFSNSRSEMNVSTLELGDSALYLCASSSRTANTEAFFGQGTRLTVV.

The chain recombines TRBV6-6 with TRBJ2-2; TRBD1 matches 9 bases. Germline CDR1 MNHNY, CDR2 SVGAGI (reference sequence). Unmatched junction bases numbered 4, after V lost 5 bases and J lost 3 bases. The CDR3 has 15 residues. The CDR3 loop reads CASSTTGGDTGELFF. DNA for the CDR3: TGTGCCAGCAGTACAACAGGGGGCGACACCGGGGAGCTGTTTTTT.

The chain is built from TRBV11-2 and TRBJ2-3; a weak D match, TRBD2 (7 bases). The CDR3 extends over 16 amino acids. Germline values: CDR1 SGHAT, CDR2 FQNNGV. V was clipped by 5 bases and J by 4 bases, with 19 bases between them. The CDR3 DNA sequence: TGTGCCAGCAGCCCAGGACGGGGGGCTAGGGCAGATACGCAGTATTTT. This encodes CASSPGRGARADTQYF.

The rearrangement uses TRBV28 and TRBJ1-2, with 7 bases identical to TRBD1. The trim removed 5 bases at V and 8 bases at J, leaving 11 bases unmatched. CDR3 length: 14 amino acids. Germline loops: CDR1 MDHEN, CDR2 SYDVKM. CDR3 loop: CASSPAGTEVGYTF. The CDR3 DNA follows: TGTGCCAGCAGTCCGGCCGGGACAGAGGTCGGCTACACCTTC.

CDR3 protein: CASSGYREGGSGANVLTF. In DNA form, the CDR3 reads TGTGCCAGCAGCGGCTACAGGGAAGGTGGCTCTGGGGCCAACGTCCTGACTTTC. The chain carries TRBV11-2 and TRBJ2-6, with D possibly matching TRBD1 (6 bases). CDR1 is SGHAT, CDR2 FQNNGV, per germline. V was cut by 5 bases and J by 0 bases, with 17 bases left in between. The CDR3 is 18 residues long.

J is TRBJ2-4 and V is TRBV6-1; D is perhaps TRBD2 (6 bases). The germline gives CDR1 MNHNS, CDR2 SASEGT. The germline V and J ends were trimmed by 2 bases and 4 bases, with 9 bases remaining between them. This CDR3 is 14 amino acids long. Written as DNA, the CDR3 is TGTGCCAGCAGTGAATTTGGAGGGAAAAACATTCAGTACTTC. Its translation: CASSEFGGKNIQYF.

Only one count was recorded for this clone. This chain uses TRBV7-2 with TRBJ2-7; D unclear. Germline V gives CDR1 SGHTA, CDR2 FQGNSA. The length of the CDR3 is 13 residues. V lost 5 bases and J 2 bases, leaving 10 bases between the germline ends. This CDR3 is CASSQTVPYEQYF. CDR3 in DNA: TGTGCCAGCAGCCAAACAGTGCCCTACGAGCAGTACTTC.

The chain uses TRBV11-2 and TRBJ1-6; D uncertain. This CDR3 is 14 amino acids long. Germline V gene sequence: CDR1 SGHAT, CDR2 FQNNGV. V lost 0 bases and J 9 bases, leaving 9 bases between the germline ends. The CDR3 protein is CASSLEGWSSPLHF. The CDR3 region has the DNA TGTGCCAGCAGCTTAGAGGGTTGGAGTTCACCCCTCCACTTT.

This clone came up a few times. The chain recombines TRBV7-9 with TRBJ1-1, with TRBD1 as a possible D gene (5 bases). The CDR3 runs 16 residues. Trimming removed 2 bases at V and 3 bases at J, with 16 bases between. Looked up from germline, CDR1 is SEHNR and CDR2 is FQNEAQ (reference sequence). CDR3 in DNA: TGTGCCAGCAGCTTAACGGGGCGAGGCGGGGACACTGAAGCTTTCTTT. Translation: CASSLTGRGGDTEAFF.

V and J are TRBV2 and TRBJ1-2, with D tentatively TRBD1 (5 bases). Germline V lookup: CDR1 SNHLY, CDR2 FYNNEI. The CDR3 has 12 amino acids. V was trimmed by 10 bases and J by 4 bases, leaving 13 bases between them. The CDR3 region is CATDWGGYGYTF. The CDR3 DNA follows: TGTGCCACGGACTGGGGGGGCTATGGCTACACCTTC.